These 19 T cell receptor beta chains originate from one sample sequenced in a study of CDR3 diversity in severe acne. TCRdb reprocessed the PCR reads with MiXCR, giving one entry per CDR3 protein. Of 85,000 to 120,000 distinct CDR3 sequences listed, around 56% are singletons. The sequenced material came from blood. Receptors originate from a male donor with acne.

The genes are TRBV29-1 and TRBJ2-7, with 7 positions matching TRBD1. The CDR3 consists of 13 residues. V was clipped by 1 base and J by 2 bases; unmatched bases: 2. Germline CDR1 is SQVTM and CDR2 is ANQGSEA. DNA of the CDR3: TGCAGCGTTGAAGGGCAGGGGGCCTACGAGCAGTACTTC. It specifies CSVEGQGAYEQYF.

Worth noting for this clonotype: It is unclear where the CDR3 begins or ends on the DNA, so no DNA is shown, and the CDR3 is as TCRdb lists it. This rearrangement joins TRBV12-5 to TRBJ2-5; the DNA was not compared with TRBD1, the D call given in the table. Counting both end residues, the CDR3 totals 24 amino acids. Germline V lookup: CDR1 LGHNT, CDR2 FRNRAP. The CDR3 sequence is CASAFGQNEQFFGPGTRRPETQYF.

The chain is built from TRBV20-1 and TRBJ2-5; maybe TRBD1 (6 bases). This CDR3 region has 15 residues. V was cut by 3 bases and J by 9 bases, with 23 bases left in between. CDR1 DFQATT and CDR2 SNEGSKA come from the germline V gene (reference sequence). The CDR3 region has the DNA TGCAGTGCTAGGGACGTCAGGGGATTCTATCAGCCCCAGTACTTC. Amino acid sequence: CSARDVRGFYQPQYF.

A remark on this clonotype: Its ends do not fully match the called genes, so a read error is possible. V gene TRBV12-3 or TRBV12-4 combines with J gene TRBJ1-5, with D perhaps TRBD1 (5 bases). This CDR3 spans 13 amino acids. CDR3 protein: CASGDAYNQPQHF. CDR3 nucleotide sequence: TGTGCCAGCGGGGACGCTTACAATCAGCCCCAGCATTTC.

The genes are TRBV14 and TRBJ2-3, with D hard to call. The CDR3 spans 17 residues. Trimming stripped 1 base from V and 1 base from J, with 15 bases between. The germline V gene encodes CDR1 SGHDN and CDR2 FVKESK. DNA for the CDR3: TGTGCCAGCAGCCAAGGGTGGGGATTCGGAGGCACAGATACGCAGTATTTT. Protein product: CASSQGWGFGGTDTQYF. Full variable domain (rest looked up from reference TRBV14 and TRBJ2-3): EAGVTQFPSHSVIEKGQTVTLRCDPISGHDNLYWYRRVMGKEIKFLLHFVKESKQDESGMPNNRFLAERTGGTYSTLKVQPAELEDSGVYFCASSQGWGFGGTDTQYFGPGTRLTVL.

This clonotype was detected many times. This chain links TRBV4-1 with TRBJ2-7; 8 positions agree with TRBD1. The CDR3 has 14 amino acids. Germline CDR1 and CDR2: MGHRA and YSYEKL. The trim removed 0 bases at V and 7 bases at J, leaving 5 bases unmatched. The CDR3 loop reads CASSQEGQGLEQYF. The DNA of the CDR3 is TGCGCCAGCAGCCAAGAAGGACAGGGCTTGGAGCAGTACTTC.

The chain is built from TRBV7-2 and TRBJ2-7; 8 nucleotides agree with TRBD1. Losses at the gene ends were 6 bases for V and 1 base for J; bases not matched to a gene: 14. There are 17 residues in the CDR3. Germline CDR1 SGHTA, CDR2 FQGNSA. CDR3 sequence reads: CASSAELSGQASYEQYF. In nucleotides, the CDR3 is TGTGCCAGCAGTGCCGAACTATCGGGACAGGCTTCCTACGAGCAGTACTTC.

The CDR3 bases are TGTGCCAGCCTGAGTGGGGTTTTCTCGGCTTTCTTT. As protein: CASLSGVFSAFF. The V call is TRBV28, the J call TRBJ1-1; D not certain. CDR1 MDHEN and CDR2 SYDVKM come from the germline V gene. This CDR3 is 12 amino acids long. V lost 8 bases and J lost 11, with 18 bases in between. Full variable domain (rest looked up from reference TRBV28 and TRBJ1-1): DVKVTQSSRYLVKRTGEKVFLECVQDMDHENMFWYRQDPGLGLRLIYFSYDVKMKEKGDIPEGYSVSREKKERFSLILESASTNQTSMYLCASLSGVFSAFFGQGTRLTVV.

V usage is TRBV7-3 and J usage is TRBJ2-5; the D gene is possibly TRBD2 (6 bases). The DNA end is more similar to TRBJ2-7, so the J call may be wrong. This CDR3 is built from 12 residues. CDR1 and CDR2 (germline): SGHTA, FQGTGA. The CDR3 nucleotides read TGTGCCAGCAGCGGGGGGTGGGACGAGCAGTACTTC. It encodes CASSGGWDEQYF.

The chain employs TRBV2 and TRBJ2-1; 10 bases are shared with TRBD2. This CDR3 has 14 amino acids. The junction had 9 bases not matched to a gene; V was cut back by 6 bases and J by 10 bases. Germline values: CDR1 SNHLY, CDR2 FYNNEI. The CDR3 protein is CASSGSSGSKEQFF. In nucleotides, the CDR3 is TGTGCCAGCAGCGGGTCTAGCGGGAGCAAAGAGCAGTTCTTC.

This clonotype has a count of ten or more. The chain joins TRBV20-1 to TRBJ2-2, with TRBD2 matching 7 bases. Per germline, CDR1 DFQATT and CDR2 SNEGSKA (reference sequence). Unmatched junction bases numbered 0, after V lost 1 base and J lost 1 base. The CDR3 is 14 residues long. The CDR3 protein is CSARAGGNTGELFF. The CDR3 region has the DNA TGCAGTGCTAGAGCGGGAGGGAACACCGGGGAGCTGTTTTTT.

This clonotype was counted only a few times. The J gene is TRBJ1-2, the V gene TRBV11-2, with TRBD1 as a possible D gene (5 bases). Germline V CDR1 and CDR2: SGHAT, FQNNGV. The CDR3 runs to 13 residues. The V gene lost 6 bases and the J gene lost 13 bases, with 21 bases spanning the gap. The CDR3 here is CASSLRTGLDGTF. As DNA, the CDR3 is TGTGCCAGCAGTCTTCGGACGGGGCTAGATGGCACCTTC.

In the case of this clonotype: This may be a read error, as it is one base from a much larger clone. The rearrangement joins TRBV19 to TRBJ2-1; 8 positions agree with TRBD1. The CDR3 has 16 amino acids. Germline V CDR1 and CDR2: LNHDA, SQIVND (reference sequence). The CDR3 DNA reads as TGTGCCAGTAGTTCCGACAGGGGTGTCGACTACATTGAGCAGTTCTTC. Amino acids: CASSSDRGVDYIEQFF.

Concerning this clonotype itself: The junction differs from germline at one of its ends, possibly a read error. The rearrangement uses TRBV9 and TRBJ2-2, with TRBD2 matching 8 bases. Germline assignment: CDR1 SGDLS and CDR2 YYNGEE. This CDR3 contains 16 residues. The CDR3 sequence is CASSVSGGPNAGELFF. The CDR3 DNA follows: TGTGCCAGCAGCGTATCGGGAGGGCCGAACGCCGGGGAGCTGTTTTTT.

The genes are TRBV10-3 and TRBJ2-3; no clear D gene. The germline V and J ends were trimmed by 7 bases and 1 base, with 12 bases remaining between them. In germline, CDR1 is ENHRY, CDR2 SYGVKD. This CDR3 is 14 amino acids long. DNA for the CDR3: TGTGCCATCACTCCGGGTGGCCGCACAGATACGCAGTATTTT. It is translated as CAITPGGRTDTQYF.

Worth noting for this clonotype: A clone one base away is much larger, so this may be a read error. The V call is TRBV4-1, the J call TRBJ2-7; D could derive from TRBD1 or TRBD2 (5 bases each). Trimming shortened V by 4 bases and J by 4 bases, and 17 bases separated the two germline ends. CDR3 length: 15 residues. Per the germline V gene, CDR1 is MGHRA and CDR2 is YSYEKL. The DNA for the CDR3 is TGCGCCAGCAGCCCAGAGAGGGGAGAAAGGTACGAGCAGTACTTC. It specifies CASSPERGERYEQYF.

This clonotype turned up a few times. In nucleotides, the CDR3 is TGTGCCAGCAGCCTTGGGGCGGGGGGCGATCAGCCCCAGCATTTT. Translating it yields CASSLGAGGDQPQHF. The genes are TRBV3-1 and TRBJ1-5, with D maybe TRBD1 (6 bases). The germline V and J ends were trimmed by 4 bases and 5 bases, with 15 bases remaining between them. The germline gives CDR1 LGHDT, CDR2 YNNKEL (reference sequence). The CDR3 is 15 amino acids.

The CDR3: CASSLDSGIRRLVGYTF. For the CDR3, the DNA is TGTGCCAGCAGCTTAGATTCCGGGATACGACGGTTAGTCGGCTACACCTTC. This sequence joins TRBV7-2 and TRBJ1-2; D ambiguous. The CDR3 extends over 17 amino acids. The germline V gene encodes CDR1 SGHTA and CDR2 FQGNSA. With 1 base removed from V and 8 bases from J, the gap between germline ends came to 23 bases.

This chain joins TRBV20-1 and TRBJ2-5; 13 bases map to TRBD2. The V and J ends lost 0 bases and 5 bases, in that order; junction bases with no gene match: 6. The CDR3 covers 16 residues. Germline V lookup: CDR1 DFQATT, CDR2 SNEGSKA (reference sequence). CDR3 protein: CSARDRLAGGDETQYF. The CDR3 DNA reads TGCAGTGCTAGAGATCGACTAGCGGGAGGTGACGAGACCCAGTACTTC.